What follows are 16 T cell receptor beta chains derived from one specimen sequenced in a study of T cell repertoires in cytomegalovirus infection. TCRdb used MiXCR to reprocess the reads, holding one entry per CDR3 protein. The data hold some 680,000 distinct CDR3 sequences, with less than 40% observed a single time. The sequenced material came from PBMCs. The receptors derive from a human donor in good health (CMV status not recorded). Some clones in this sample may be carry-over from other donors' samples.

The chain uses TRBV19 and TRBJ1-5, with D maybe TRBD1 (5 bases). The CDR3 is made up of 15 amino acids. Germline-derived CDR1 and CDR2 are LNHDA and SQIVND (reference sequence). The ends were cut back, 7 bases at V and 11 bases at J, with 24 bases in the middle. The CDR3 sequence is CASNNFGTPRSSQHF. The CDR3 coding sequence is TGTGCCAGTAACAATTTCGGGACGCCTCGCTCGTCCCAGCATTTT.

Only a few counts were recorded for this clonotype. CDR3 coding DNA: TGCGCCAGCAGCTCTGGCGGTGTTACTGGAAACACCATATATTTT. It encodes CASSSGGVTGNTIYF. The chain recombines TRBV5-1 with TRBJ1-3; D is uncertain. In germline, CDR1 is SGHRS, CDR2 YFSETQ. The CDR3 consists of 15 residues. V was cut by 3 bases and J by 2 bases, with 12 bases left in between.

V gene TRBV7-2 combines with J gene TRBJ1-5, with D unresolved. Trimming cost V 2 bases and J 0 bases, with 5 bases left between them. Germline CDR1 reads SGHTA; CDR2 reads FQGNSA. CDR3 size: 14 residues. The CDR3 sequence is CASSLLISNQPQHF. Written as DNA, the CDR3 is TGTGCCAGCAGCTTATTAATTAGCAATCAGCCCCAGCATTTT.

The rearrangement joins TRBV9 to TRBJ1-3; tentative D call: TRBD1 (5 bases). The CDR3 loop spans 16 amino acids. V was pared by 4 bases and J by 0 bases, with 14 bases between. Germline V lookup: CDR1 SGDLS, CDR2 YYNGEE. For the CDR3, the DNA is TGTGCCAGCAGCACTCGTGACAGCCGCTCTGGAAACACCATATATTTT. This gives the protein CASSTRDSRSGNTIYF.

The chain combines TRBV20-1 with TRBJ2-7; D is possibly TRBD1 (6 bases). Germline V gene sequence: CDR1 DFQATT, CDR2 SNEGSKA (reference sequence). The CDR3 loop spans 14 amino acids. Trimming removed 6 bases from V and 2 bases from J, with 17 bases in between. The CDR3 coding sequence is TGCAGTGCCCATTTCCCCACAGGGCCCTACGAGCAGTACTTC. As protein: CSAHFPTGPYEQYF.

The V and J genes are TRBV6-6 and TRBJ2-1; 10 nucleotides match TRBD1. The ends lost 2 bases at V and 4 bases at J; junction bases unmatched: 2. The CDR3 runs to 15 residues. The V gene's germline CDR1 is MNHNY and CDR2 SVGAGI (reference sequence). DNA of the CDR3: TGTGCCAGCAGTTACAGGACAGGGGGGTACAATGAGCAGTTCTTC. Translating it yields CASSYRTGGYNEQFF.

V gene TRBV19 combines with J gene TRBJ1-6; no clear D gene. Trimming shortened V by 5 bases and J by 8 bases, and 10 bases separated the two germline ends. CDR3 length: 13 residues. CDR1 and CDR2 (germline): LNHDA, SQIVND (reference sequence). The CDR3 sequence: CASSSSWDSPLHF. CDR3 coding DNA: TGTGCCAGTAGTTCTTCCTGGGATTCACCCCTCCACTTT.

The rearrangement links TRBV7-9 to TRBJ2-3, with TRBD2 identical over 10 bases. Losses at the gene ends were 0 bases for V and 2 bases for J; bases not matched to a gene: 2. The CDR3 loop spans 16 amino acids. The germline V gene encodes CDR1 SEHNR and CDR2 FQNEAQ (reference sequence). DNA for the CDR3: TGTGCCAGCAGCTTAGCACTAGCGGGGTCCACAGATACGCAGTATTTT. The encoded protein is CASSLALAGSTDTQYF. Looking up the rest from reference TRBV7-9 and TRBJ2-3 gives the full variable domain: DTGVSQNPRHKITKRGQNVTFRCDPISEHNRLYWYRQTLGQGPEFLTYFQNEAQLEKSRLLSDRFSAERPKGSFSTLEIQRTEQGDSAMYLCASSLALAGSTDTQYFGPGTRLTVL.

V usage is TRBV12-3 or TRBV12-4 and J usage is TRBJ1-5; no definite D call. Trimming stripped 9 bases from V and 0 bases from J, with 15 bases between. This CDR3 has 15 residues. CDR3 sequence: CARGPGGNSNQPQHF. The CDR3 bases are TGTGCCAGAGGTCCAGGAGGGAATAGCAATCAGCCCCAGCATTTT.

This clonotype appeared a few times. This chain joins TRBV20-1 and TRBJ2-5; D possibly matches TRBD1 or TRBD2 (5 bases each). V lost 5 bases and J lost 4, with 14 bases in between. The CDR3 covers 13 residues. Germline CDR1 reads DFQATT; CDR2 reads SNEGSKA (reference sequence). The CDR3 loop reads CSAGLGVAETQYF. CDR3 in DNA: TGCAGTGCTGGCCTGGGGGTGGCAGAGACCCAGTACTTC.

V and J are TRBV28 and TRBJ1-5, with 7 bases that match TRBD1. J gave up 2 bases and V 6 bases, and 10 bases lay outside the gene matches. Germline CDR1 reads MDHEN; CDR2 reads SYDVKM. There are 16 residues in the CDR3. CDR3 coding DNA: TGTGCCAGCAGACCAACAGGGGAGAGGGGCAATCAGCCCCAGCATTTT. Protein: CASRPTGERGNQPQHF.

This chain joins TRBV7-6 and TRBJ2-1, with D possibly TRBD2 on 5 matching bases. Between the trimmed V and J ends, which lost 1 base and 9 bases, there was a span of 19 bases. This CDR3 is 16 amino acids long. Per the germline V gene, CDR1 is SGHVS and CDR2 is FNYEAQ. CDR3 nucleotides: TGTGCCAGCAGCTTAGTAGGGCGGCCCGAGGGTGGTGAGCAGTTCTTC. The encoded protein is CASSLVGRPEGGEQFF. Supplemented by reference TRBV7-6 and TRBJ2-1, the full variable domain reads GAGVSQSPRYKVTKRGQDVALRCDPISGHVSLYWYRQALGQGPEFLTYFNYEAQQDKSGLPNDRFSAERPEGSISTLTIQRTEQRDSAMYRCASSLVGRPEGGEQFFGPGTRLTVL.

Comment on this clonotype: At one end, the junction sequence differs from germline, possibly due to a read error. The CDR3 DNA is TGTGACAGCAGTGACCGGGGGCACGGCGAGCAGTACTTC. As protein: CDSSDRGHGEQYF. The rearrangement joins TRBV6-5 to TRBJ2-7; possibly TRBD1 or TRBD2 for D (6 bases each). Germline values: CDR1 MNHEY, CDR2 SVGAGI. The CDR3 consists of 13 residues.

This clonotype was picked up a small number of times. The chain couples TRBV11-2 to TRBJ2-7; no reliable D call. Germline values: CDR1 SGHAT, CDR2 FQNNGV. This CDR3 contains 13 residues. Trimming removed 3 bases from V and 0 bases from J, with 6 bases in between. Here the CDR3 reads CASSFADSYEQYF. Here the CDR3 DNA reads TGTGCCAGCAGCTTTGCTGACTCCTACGAGCAGTACTTC.

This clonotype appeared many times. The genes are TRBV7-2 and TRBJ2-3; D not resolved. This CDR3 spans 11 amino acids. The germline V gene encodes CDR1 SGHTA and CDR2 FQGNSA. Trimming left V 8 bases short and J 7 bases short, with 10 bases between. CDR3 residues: CASAAGHTQYF. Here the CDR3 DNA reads TGTGCCAGCGCGGCCGGGCATACGCAGTATTTT.

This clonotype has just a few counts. In nucleotides, the CDR3 is TGCAGTGCTGCTTACAGGGGCGGTCAGCCCCAGCATTTT. It is translated as CSAAYRGGQPQHF. This chain links TRBV20-1 with TRBJ1-5; 7 nucleotides line up with TRBD1. Germline trimming cut 5 bases from V and 6 bases from J; bases unmatched to any gene: 7. Per the germline V gene, CDR1 is DFQATT and CDR2 is SNEGSKA (reference sequence). The CDR3 length is 13 residues.